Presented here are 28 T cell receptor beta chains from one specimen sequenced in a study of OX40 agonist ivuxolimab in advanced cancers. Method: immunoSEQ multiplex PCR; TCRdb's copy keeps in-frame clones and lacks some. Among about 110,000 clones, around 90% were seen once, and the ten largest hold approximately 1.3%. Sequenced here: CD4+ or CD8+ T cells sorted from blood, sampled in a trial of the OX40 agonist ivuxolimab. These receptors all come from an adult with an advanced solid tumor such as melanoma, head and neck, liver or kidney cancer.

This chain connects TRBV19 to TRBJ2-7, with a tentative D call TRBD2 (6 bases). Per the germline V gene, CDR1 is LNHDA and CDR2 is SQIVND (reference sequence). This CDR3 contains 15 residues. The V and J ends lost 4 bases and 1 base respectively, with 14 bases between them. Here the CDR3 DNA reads TGTGCCAGTAGTAGCTTAACGGCGGGATCCTACGAGCAGTACTTC. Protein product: CASSSLTAGSYEQYF.

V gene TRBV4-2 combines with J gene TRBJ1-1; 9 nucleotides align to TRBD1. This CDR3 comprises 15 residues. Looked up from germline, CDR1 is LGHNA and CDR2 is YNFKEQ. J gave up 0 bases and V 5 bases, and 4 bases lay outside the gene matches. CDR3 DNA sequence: TGTGCCAGCAGCTCCCGGGACAGGGTGAACACTGAAGCTTTCTTT. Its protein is CASSSRDRVNTEAFF.

In DNA, the CDR3 is TGTGCCAGCAGCTCCCTGACAGTTAGCTCCTACAATGAGCAGTTCTTC. It yields the protein CASSSLTVSSYNEQFF. The rearrangement links TRBV7-6 to TRBJ2-1, with a tentative D call TRBD1 (5 bases). There are 16 residues in the CDR3. Germline V gene sequence: CDR1 SGHVS, CDR2 FNYEAQ. Between the trimmed V and J ends, which lost 4 bases and 0 bases, there was a span of 13 bases. Full variable domain (outside the CDR3, taken from reference TRBV7-6 and TRBJ2-1): GAGVSQSPRYKVTKRGQDVALRCDPISGHVSLYWYRQALGQGPEFLTYFNYEAQQDKSGLPNDRFSAERPEGSISTLTIQRTEQRDSAMYRCASSSLTVSSYNEQFFGPGTRLTVL.

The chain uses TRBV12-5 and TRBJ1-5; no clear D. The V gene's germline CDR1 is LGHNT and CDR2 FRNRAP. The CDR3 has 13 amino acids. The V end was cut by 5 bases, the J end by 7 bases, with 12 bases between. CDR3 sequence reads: CASGPGGMQPQHF. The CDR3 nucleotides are TGTGCTAGTGGTCCGGGAGGTATGCAGCCCCAGCATTTT.

The CDR3 DNA follows: TGTGCCAGCAGCCCGGCGCGGGACAGTCTGTGGTACGAGCAGTACTTC. As protein: CASSPARDSLWYEQYF. V usage is TRBV5-5 and J usage is TRBJ2-7; a weak D match, TRBD1 (7 bases). The CDR3 sequence is 16 residues long. The germline V and J ends were trimmed by 4 bases and 4 bases, with 21 bases remaining between them. Germline lookup yields CDR1 SGHKS and CDR2 YYEKEE (reference sequence).

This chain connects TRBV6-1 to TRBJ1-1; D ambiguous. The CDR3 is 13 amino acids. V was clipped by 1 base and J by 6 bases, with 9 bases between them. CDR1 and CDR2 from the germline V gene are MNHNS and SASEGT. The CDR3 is CASSEVAASEAFF. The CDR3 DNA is TGTGCCAGCAGTGAAGTGGCAGCTTCTGAAGCTTTCTTT.

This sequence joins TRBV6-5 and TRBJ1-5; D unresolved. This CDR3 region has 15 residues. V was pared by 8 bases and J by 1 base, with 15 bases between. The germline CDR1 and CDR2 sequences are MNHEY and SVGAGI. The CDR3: CASCLGFESNQPQHF. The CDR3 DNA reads TGTGCCAGCTGCCTCGGGTTTGAGAGCAATCAGCCCCAGCATTTT.

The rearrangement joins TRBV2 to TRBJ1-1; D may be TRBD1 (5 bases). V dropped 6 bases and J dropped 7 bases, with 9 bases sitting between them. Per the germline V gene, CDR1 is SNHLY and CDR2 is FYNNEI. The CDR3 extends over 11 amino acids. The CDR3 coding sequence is TGTGCCAGCAGGGAGGGGATTGAAGCTTTCTTT. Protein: CASREGIEAFF.

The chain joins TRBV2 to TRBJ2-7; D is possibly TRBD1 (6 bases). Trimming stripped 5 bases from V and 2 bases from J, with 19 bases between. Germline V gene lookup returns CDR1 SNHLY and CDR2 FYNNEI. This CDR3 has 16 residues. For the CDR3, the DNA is TGTGCCAGCAGTTACTCGGACAGCCGCACAGCCTACGAGCAGTACTTC. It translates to CASSYSDSRTAYEQYF.

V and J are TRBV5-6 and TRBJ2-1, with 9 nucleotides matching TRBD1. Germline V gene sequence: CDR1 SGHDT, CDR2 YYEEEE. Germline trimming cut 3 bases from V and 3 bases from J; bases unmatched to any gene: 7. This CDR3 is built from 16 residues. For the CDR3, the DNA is TGTGCCAGCAGCTCACTCGGGACAGGGAACTACAATGAGCAGTTCTTC. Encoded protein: CASSSLGTGNYNEQFF.

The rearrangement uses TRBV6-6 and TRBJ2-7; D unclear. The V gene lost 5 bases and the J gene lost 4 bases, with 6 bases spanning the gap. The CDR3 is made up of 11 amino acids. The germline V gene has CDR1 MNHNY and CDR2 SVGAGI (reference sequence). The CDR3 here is CASSSRYEQYF. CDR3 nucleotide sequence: TGTGCCAGCAGTAGTCGTTACGAGCAGTACTTC.

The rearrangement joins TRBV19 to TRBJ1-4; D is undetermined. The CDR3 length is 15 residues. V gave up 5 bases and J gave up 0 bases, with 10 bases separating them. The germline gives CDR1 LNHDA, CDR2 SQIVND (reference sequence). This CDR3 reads CASSQRYSTNEKLFF. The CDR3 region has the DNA TGTGCCAGTAGTCAACGATATTCAACTAATGAAAAACTGTTTTTT.

In nucleotides, the CDR3 is TGTGCCAGCAGCTTAGCGTTCCGGACTGGGAGAAGCTCCTACAATGAGCAGTTCTTC. It is translated as CASSLAFRTGRSSYNEQFF. This chain links TRBV7-9 with TRBJ2-1; TRBD2 might be the D (5 bases). Germline lookup yields CDR1 SEHNR and CDR2 FQNEAQ (reference sequence). This CDR3 is 19 amino acids long. Trimming pared 0 bases from V and 0 bases from J, leaving 18 bases between. Full variable domain (missing parts from reference TRBV7-9 and TRBJ2-1): DTGVSQNPRHKITKRGQNVTFRCDPISEHNRLYWYRQTLGQGPEFLTYFQNEAQLEKSRLLSDRFSAERPKGSFSTLEIQRTEQGDSAMYLCASSLAFRTGRSSYNEQFFGPGTRLTVL.

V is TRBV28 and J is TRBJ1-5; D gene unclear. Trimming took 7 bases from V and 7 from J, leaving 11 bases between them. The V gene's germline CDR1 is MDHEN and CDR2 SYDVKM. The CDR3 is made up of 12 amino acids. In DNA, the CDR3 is TGTGCCAGCACCCTAGGAGGGCAGCCCCAGCATTTT. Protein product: CASTLGGQPQHF.

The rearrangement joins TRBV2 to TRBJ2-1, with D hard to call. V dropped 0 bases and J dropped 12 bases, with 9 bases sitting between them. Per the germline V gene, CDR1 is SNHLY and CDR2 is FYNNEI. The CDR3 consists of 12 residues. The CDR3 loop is CASSEALGRQFF. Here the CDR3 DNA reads TGTGCCAGCAGTGAAGCTCTCGGGCGGCAGTTCTTC.

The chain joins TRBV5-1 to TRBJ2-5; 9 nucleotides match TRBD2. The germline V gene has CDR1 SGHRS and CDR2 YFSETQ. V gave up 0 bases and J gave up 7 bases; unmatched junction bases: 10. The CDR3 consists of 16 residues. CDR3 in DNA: TGCGCCAGCAGCTTGGGTAGCGGGAGCCAAGGATGGACCCAGTACTTC. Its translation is CASSLGSGSQGWTQYF.

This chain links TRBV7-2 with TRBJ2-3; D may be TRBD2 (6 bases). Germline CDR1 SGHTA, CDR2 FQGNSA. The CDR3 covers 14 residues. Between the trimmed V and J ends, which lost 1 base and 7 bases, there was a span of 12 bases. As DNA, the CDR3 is TGTGCCAGCAGCTTAGGGGAGGCAGGAAATACGCAGTATTTT. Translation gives CASSLGEAGNTQYF.

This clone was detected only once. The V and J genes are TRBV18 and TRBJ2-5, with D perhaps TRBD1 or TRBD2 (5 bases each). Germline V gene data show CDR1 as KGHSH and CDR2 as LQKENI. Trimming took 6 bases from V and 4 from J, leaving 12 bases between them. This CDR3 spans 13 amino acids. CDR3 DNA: TGTGCCAGCTCGCCCGGGACGGCAGAGACCCAGTACTTC. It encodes CASSPGTAETQYF.

CDR3 DNA sequence: TGTGCCAGCAGCTTAGTCATCAAGGGTGGCTACACCTTC. Amino acid sequence: CASSLVIKGGYTF. The V and J genes are TRBV7-2 and TRBJ1-2; no reliable D call. The CDR3 has 13 amino acids. CDR1 SGHTA and CDR2 FQGNSA come from the germline V gene. V lost 1 base and J 7 bases, leaving 10 bases between the germline ends.

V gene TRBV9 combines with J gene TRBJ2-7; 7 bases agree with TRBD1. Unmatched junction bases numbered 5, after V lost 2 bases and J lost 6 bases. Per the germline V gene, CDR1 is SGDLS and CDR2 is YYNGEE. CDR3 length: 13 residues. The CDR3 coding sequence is TGTGCCAGCAGCGTCTGGACAGGCAGCGAGCAGTACTTC. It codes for CASSVWTGSEQYF.

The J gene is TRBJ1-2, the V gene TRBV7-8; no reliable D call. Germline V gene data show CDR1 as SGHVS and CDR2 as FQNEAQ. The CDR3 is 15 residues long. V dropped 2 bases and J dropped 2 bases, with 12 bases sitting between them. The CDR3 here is CASSLILGANYGYTF. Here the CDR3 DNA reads TGTGCCAGCAGCTTAATACTTGGAGCCAACTATGGCTACACCTTC.

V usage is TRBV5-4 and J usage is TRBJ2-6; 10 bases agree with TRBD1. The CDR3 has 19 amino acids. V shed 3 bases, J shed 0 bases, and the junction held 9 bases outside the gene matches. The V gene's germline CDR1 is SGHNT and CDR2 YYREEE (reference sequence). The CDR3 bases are TGTGCCAGCAGCTCTGACTTGGGACAGGGGAACTCTGGGGCCAACGTCCTGACTTTC. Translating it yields CASSSDLGQGNSGANVLTF. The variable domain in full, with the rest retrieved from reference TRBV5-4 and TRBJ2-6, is ETGVTQSPTHLIKTRGQQVTLRCSSQSGHNTVSWYQQALGQGPQFIFQYYREEENGRGNFPPRFSGLQFPNYSSELNVNALELDDSALYLCASSSDLGQGNSGANVLTFGAGSRLTVL.

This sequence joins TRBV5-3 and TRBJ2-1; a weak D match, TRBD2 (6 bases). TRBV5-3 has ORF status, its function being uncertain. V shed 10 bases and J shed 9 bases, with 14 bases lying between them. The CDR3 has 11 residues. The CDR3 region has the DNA TGTGCCGGGAGGAGGGCTGGTGAGCAGTTCTTC. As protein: CAGRRAGEQFF.

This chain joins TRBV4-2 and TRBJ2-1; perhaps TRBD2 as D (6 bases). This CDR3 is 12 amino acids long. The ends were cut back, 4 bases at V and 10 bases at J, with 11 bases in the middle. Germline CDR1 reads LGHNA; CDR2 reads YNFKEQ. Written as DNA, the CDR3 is TGTGCCAGCAGCCTCCCGGGGAGGGAGCAGTTCTTC. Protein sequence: CASSLPGREQFF.

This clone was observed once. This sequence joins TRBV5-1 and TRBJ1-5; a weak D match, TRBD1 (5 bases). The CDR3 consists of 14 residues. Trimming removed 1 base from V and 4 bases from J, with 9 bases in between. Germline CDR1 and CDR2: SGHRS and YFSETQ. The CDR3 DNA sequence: TGCGCCAGCAGCTTGTTAGGGGAGAATCAGCCCCAGCATTTT. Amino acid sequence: CASSLLGENQPQHF.

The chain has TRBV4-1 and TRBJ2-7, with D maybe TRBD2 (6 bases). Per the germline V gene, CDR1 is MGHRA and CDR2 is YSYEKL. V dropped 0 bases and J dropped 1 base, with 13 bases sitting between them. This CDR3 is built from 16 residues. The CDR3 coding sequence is TGCGCCAGCAGCCAAGATCCGGGGACTGGATCCTACGAGCAGTACTTC. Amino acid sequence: CASSQDPGTGSYEQYF.

DNA for the CDR3: TGTGCCAGCAGCGCCCCCCGGACGTACCCCTACGAGCAGTACTTC. Its translation: CASSAPRTYPYEQYF. The chain carries TRBV7-9 and TRBJ2-7; no clear D gene. The CDR3 totals 15 residues. With 5 bases removed from V and 2 bases from J, the gap between germline ends came to 16 bases. Germline CDR1 and CDR2: SEHNR and FQNEAQ (reference sequence).

The CDR3 DNA reads TGTGCCAGCAGCGCCAGGGGGCCTAGGGAGACCCAGTACTTC. This gives the protein CASSARGPRETQYF. The rearrangement uses TRBV9 and TRBJ2-5, with 8 positions matching TRBD1. The trim removed 3 bases at V and 5 bases at J, leaving 6 bases unmatched. There are 14 residues in the CDR3. Germline V gene sequence: CDR1 SGDLS, CDR2 YYNGEE.